These T cell receptor beta chains were read from a single sample in a study of shared clonotypes between healthy human individuals. Repertoires were generated with immunoSEQ multiplex PCR, while TCRdb's copy carries only in-frame clones and drops some. The top ten clones hold roughly 1.2% of a sample with about 1.5 million clones, about 96% of them seen once. The specimen was naive CD4+ T cells sorted from blood. These TCRs come from a young man in good health. Both conserved end residues are part of each CDR3. The D gene is left open where the match is weak. Some rows mark clone size as missing; the rest say once, few, many or name a class of expanded clone.

TRBV18	.	TRBJ2-7	TRBD2	CASGPIVGTSIYEQYF	TGTGCCAGCGGCCCGATTGTCGGGACTAGTATCTACGAGCAGTACTTC
TRBV28	.	TRBJ2-1	TRBD1	CASRTGTGIYEQFF	TGTGCCAGCAGGACCGGGACAGGGATCTATGAGCAGTTCTTC
TRBV10-3	.	TRBJ1-1	.	CAITERGETEAFF	TGTGCCATCACCGAGAGGGGCGAAACTGAAGCTTTCTTT
TRBV14	.	TRBJ2-7	TRBD1	CASSQAAGGPYEQYF	TGTGCCAGCAGCCAAGCGGCAGGGGGTCCCTACGAGCAGTACTTC
TRBV30	.	TRBJ2-7	TRBD1	CASGQGAYEQYF	TGTGCCTCCGGACAGGGGGCCTACGAGCAGTACTTC
TRBV6-6	.	TRBJ2-7	.	CASSLAVEQYF	TGTGCCAGCAGCCTTGCGGTCGAGCAGTACTTC
TRBV11-1	.	TRBJ2-1	.	CASSLGRDNEQFF	TGTGCCAGCAGCTTAGGCAGGGACAATGAGCAGTTCTTC
TRBV15	.	TRBJ2-2	.	CATSTGTRVAGELFF	TGTGCCACCAGCACAGGGACCAGGGTGGCCGGGGAGCTGTTTTTT
TRBV29-1	.	TRBJ2-1	.	CSVEGGGSSYNEQFF	TGCAGCGTTGAGGGTGGAGGGAGCTCCTACAATGAGCAGTTCTTC
TRBV10-3	.	TRBJ2-5	.	CAAGASGTQETQYF	TGTGCCGCGGGGGCTAGCGGAACTCAAGAGACCCAGTACTTC
TRBV28	.	TRBJ2-3	TRBD2	CASREGSTDTQYF	TGTGCCAGCCGGGAGGGTAGCACAGATACGCAGTATTTT
TRBV11-3	once	TRBJ2-1	.	CASSRTAYNEQFF	TGTGCCAGCAGTAGGACAGCCTACAATGAGCAGTTCTTC
TRBV5-1	once	TRBJ1-3	.	CASSADRSSGNTIYF	TGCGCCAGCAGCGCCGACAGGAGCTCTGGAAACACCATATATTTT
TRBV2	.	TRBJ2-6	.	CASSEAVVSGANVLTF	TGTGCCAGCAGTGAAGCAGTGGTCTCTGGGGCCAACGTCCTGACTTTC
TRBV11-1	few	TRBJ2-7	TRBD2	CASSLDLAGASYEQYF	TGTGCCAGCAGCTTAGATCTAGCGGGAGCCTCCTACGAGCAGTACTTC
TRBV7-2	.	TRBJ2-1	.	CASSRRRDTTYNEQFF	TGTGCCAGCAGCCGACGCCGGGACACTACCTACAATGAGCAGTTCTTC
TRBV25-1	.	TRBJ2-7	.	CASSESTGHRDEQYF	TGTGCCAGCAGTGAATCCACAGGGCACCGAGACGAGCAGTACTTC
TRBV6-1	.	TRBJ2-1	.	CASSEAWRYNEQFF	TGTGCCAGCAGTGAAGCGTGGCGGTACAATGAGCAGTTCTTC
TRBV18	.	TRBJ2-3	.	CASSPLAGKSTDTQYF	TGTGCCAGCTCACCCCTTGCAGGCAAAAGCACAGATACGCAGTATTTT
TRBV30	.	TRBJ2-7	TRBD1	CAWTTGTGNYEQYF	TGTGCCTGGACGACCGGGACAGGGAACTACGAGCAGTACTTC
TRBV18	.	TRBJ2-6	.	CASSPLAAGSSGANVLTF	TGTGCCAGCTCGCCCCTGGCCGCCGGCAGCTCTGGGGCCAACGTCCTGACTTTC
TRBV2	.	TRBJ2-6	.	CASSDQGTGANVLTF	TGTGCCAGCAGTGATCAGGGGACTGGGGCCAACGTCCTGACTTTC
TRBV2	.	TRBJ2-5	.	CASRGQARGETQYF	TGTGCCAGCAGAGGACAAGCCAGGGGAGAGACCCAGTACTTC
TRBV28	.	TRBJ1-1	.	CASSLAGAGNTEAFF	TGTGCCAGCAGTTTAGCTGGGGCCGGGAACACTGAAGCTTTCTTT
TRBV6-5	.	TRBJ2-7	.	CASSYSDPQVTYEQYF	TGTGCCAGCAGTTACTCCGATCCACAGGTTACCTACGAGCAGTACTTC
TRBV14	once	TRBJ2-3	.	CASSQDRVWDGTDTQYF	TGTGCCAGCAGCCAAGATCGGGTGTGGGACGGCACAGATACGCAGTATTTT
TRBV21-1	.	TRBJ2-3	.	CASSKAPSRTGDTQYF	TGTGCCAGCAGCAAAGCCCCCAGTAGGACGGGAGATACGCAGTATTTT
TRBV12-5	.	TRBJ1-1	.	CASGLPKGEAFF	TGTGCTAGTGGTTTACCCAAGGGAGAAGCTTTCTTT
TRBV5-5	.	TRBJ2-1	.	CASSPWSYNEQFF	TGTGCCAGCAGCCCATGGTCCTACAATGAGCAGTTCTTC
TRBV5-1	.	TRBJ2-3	.	CASSLTGSTDTQYF	TGCGCCAGCAGCTTGACCGGTAGCACAGATACGCAGTATTTT
TRBV5-6	once	TRBJ1-1	TRBD1	CASSLLRDRGEAFF	TGTGCCAGCAGCTTGCTGCGGGACAGGGGTGAAGCTTTCTTT
TRBV5-4	.	TRBJ2-2	.	CASSRTGELFF	TGTGCCAGCAGCCGGACCGGGGAGCTGTTTTTT
TRBV20-1	.	TRBJ2-2	TRBD1	CSANRGGELFF	TGCAGTGCAAACAGGGGCGGGGAGCTGTTTTTT
TRBV7-3	once	TRBJ2-7	.	CASSLGVVSYEQYF	TGTGCCAGCAGCTTGGGGGTCGTTTCCTACGAGCAGTACTTC
TRBV7-9	once	TRBJ2-6	.	CASSPMASGANVLTF	TGTGCCAGCAGCCCCATGGCCTCTGGGGCCAACGTCCTGACTTTC
TRBV7-6	.	TRBJ2-5	.	CASSLRPPDSVVQETQYF	TGTGCCAGCAGCTTACGCCCCCCGGACAGTGTAGTTCAAGAGACCCAGTACTTC
TRBV7-2	.	TRBJ1-2	.	CASSLRQQVGYTF	TGTGCCAGCAGCCTCCGCCAACAAGTTGGCTACACCTTC
TRBV5-1	once	TRBJ2-7	.	CASSPGGPYEQYF	TGCGCCAGCAGCCCCGGGGGGCCCTACGAGCAGTACTTC
TRBV10-1	.	TRBJ2-2	.	CASSPAGNGTGELFF	TGCGCCAGCAGTCCGGCAGGGAACGGCACCGGGGAGCTGTTTTTT
TRBV6-5	.	TRBJ2-7	.	CASSPRPTYEQYF	TGTGCCAGCAGTCCCCGACCCACCTACGAGCAGTACTTC
TRBV5-8	.	TRBJ2-3	.	CASSLAVRHSSTDTQYF	TGTGCCAGCAGCTTGGCCGTCCGGCACTCTAGCACAGATACGCAGTATTTT
TRBV19	.	TRBJ2-7	.	CASSPRIDRSSYEQYF	TGTGCCAGTAGTCCCAGAATAGACAGATCCTCCTACGAGCAGTACTTC
TRBV5-1	.	TRBJ2-5	.	CASSFGRGQETQYF	TGCGCCAGCAGCTTTGGACGGGGACAAGAGACCCAGTACTTC
TRBV5-4	.	TRBJ2-1	TRBD2	CASSTPSGSFNEQFF	TGTGCCAGCAGCACCCCTAGCGGGAGTTTCAATGAGCAGTTCTTC
TRBV18	.	TRBJ1-4	.	CASSPDLGTTNEKLFF	TGTGCCAGCTCCCCAGACCTGGGGACTACTAATGAAAAACTGTTTTTT
TRBV10-3	.	TRBJ2-3	TRBD2	CAISELSSGTTDTQYF	TGTGCCATCAGTGAATTGTCTAGCGGGACCACAGATACGCAGTATTTT